Presented here are 5 T cell receptor beta chains from one specimen sequenced in a study of blood T cells in healthy people across ages. The second PCR ran about 6 to 12 cycles with a sample-barcoded 5' primer and J-beta primers. TCRdb passed the 5' RACE reads through MiXCR, listing each CDR3 protein once. The sample contains approximately 490,000 distinct CDR3 sequences, around 24% of which appear only once. The data were also submitted as part of a second study, on T cells of mothers and their children.

The sequenced sample consisted of blood. The receptors derive from a boy between 10 and 17 years old in good health.

The table lists this clonotype with a few counts. J is TRBJ1-1 and V is TRBV20-1; a weak D match, TRBD1 (5 bases). Germline-derived CDR1 and CDR2 are DFQATT and SNEGSKA (reference sequence). The CDR3 sequence is 12 residues long. V was shortened by 5 bases and J by 4 bases, with 11 bases between the two germline ends. CDR3 in amino acids: CSARGEGTEAFF. As DNA, the CDR3 is TGCAGTGCTCGGGGGGAGGGCACTGAAGCTTTCTTT.

The genes are TRBV6-2 or TRBV6-3 and TRBJ1-2, with no clear D. CDR3 length: 15 residues. V was trimmed by 2 bases and J by 2 bases, leaving 12 bases between them. Germline V gene data show CDR1 as MNHEY and CDR2 as SVGEGT. CDR3 protein: CASSYAGSFNYGYTF. In DNA, the CDR3 is TGTGCCAGCAGTTACGCCGGGTCCTTCAACTATGGCTACACCTTC.

In its sample, this clonotype was seen a few times. J is TRBJ2-5 and V is TRBV7-9, with a tentative D call TRBD1 (6 bases). CDR3 length equals 15 residues. The V gene lost 5 bases and the J gene lost 3 bases, with 16 bases spanning the gap. Germline values: CDR1 SEHNR, CDR2 FQNEAQ (reference sequence). The CDR3 DNA reads TGTGCCAGCAGCCCCCGGACAGCCCGTGAAGAGACCCAGTACTTC. Its translation is CASSPRTAREETQYF.

For this clonotype: One junction end disagrees with the germline gene, perhaps due to a read error. The V gene is TRBV9, the J gene TRBJ2-3, with 10 bases fitting TRBD2. The germline V gene encodes CDR1 SGDLS and CDR2 YYNGEE. CDR3 length equals 16 residues. CDR3 residues: CASSAQVGLATDTRYF. The CDR3 DNA reads as TGTGCCAGCAGCGCCCAGGTGGGACTAGCGACAGATACGCGGTATTTT. The full variable domain, rest sourced from reference TRBV9 and TRBJ2-3, is DSGVTQTPKHLITATGQRVTLRCSPRSGDLSVYWYQQSLDQGLQFLIQYYNGEERAKGNILERFSAQQFPDLHSELNLSSLELGDSALYFCASSAQVGLATDTRYFGPGTRLTVL.

This clonotype was counted a few times. The rearrangement uses TRBV28 and TRBJ2-6; D remains ambiguous. The CDR3 is 20 residues long. CDR1 MDHEN and CDR2 SYDVKM come from the germline V gene. V lost 2 bases and J lost 0, with 20 bases in between. CDR3 region: CASSLGHLIRTSSGANVLTF. The CDR3 coding sequence is TGTGCCAGCAGTTTAGGTCATTTAATTCGGACCTCCTCTGGGGCCAACGTCCTGACTTTC.